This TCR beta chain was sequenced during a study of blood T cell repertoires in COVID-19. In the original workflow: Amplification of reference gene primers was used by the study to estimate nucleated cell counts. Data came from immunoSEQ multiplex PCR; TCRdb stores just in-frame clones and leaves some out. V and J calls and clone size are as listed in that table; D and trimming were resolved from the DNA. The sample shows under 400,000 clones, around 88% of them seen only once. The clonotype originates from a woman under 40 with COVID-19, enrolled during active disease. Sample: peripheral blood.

The DNA for the CDR3 is TGTGCCAGCGGGGCAGACGGATCAGCTGTAGCTTTCTTT. It is translated as CASGADGSAVAFF. This chain joins TRBV3-1 (or the pseudogene TRBV3-2) and TRBJ1-1; possibly TRBD1 for D (5 bases). V lost 8 bases and J lost 10, with 20 bases in between. The CDR3 extends over 13 amino acids. The V gene's germline CDR1 is LGHDT and CDR2 YNNKEL (reference sequence).